This entry lists 13 T cell receptor beta chains sequenced from one sample in a study of cytomegalovirus exposure and HLA in healthy donors. Vbeta (60) and Jbeta (13) primers were used in the PCR. Profiled with immunoSEQ multiplex PCR; TCRdb holds only in-frame clones, not every one. Of 110,000 to 150,000 clones listed, 75% to 80% were seen once; the top ten hold 3.5% to 5%. Sequencing was carried out using PBMCs. These receptors came from a male donor in good health and CMV-seronegative.

The chain joins TRBV10-3 to TRBJ1-2, with D perhaps TRBD1 (6 bases). CDR1 and CDR2 (germline): ENHRY, SYGVKD. This CDR3 comprises 15 residues. V gave up 3 bases and J gave up 8 bases, with 19 bases separating them. The CDR3 reads CAISDFGRGVRGYTF. CDR3 DNA sequence: TGTGCCATCAGTGATTTTGGGAGGGGGGTTCGCGGCTACACCTTC.

Points on this clone: Germline and junction disagree at one end, which may indicate a read error. This sequence joins TRBV7-9 and TRBJ2-1; 7 nucleotides line up with TRBD2. This CDR3 comprises 16 residues. The germline V gene has CDR1 SEHNR and CDR2 FQNEAQ (reference sequence). The CDR3 DNA is TGTTCCAGCAGCTTGACCGGGACTACCTTTTACAATGAGCAGTTCTTC. Its protein product is CSSSLTGTTFYNEQFF.

This chain uses TRBV29-1 with TRBJ2-1; maybe TRBD2 (5 bases). The CDR3 totals 12 residues. The ends were cut back, 6 bases at V and 7 bases at J, with 13 bases in the middle. The germline V gene encodes CDR1 SQVTM and CDR2 ANQGSEA. CDR3 amino acids: CSVRERANEQFF. The CDR3 nucleotides read TGCAGCGTCCGCGAGAGGGCGAATGAGCAGTTCTTC.

The V gene is TRBV14, the J gene TRBJ1-6; D perhaps matches TRBD1 (5 bases). The CDR3 totals 13 residues. Germline-derived CDR1 and CDR2 are SGHDN and FVKESK. V gave up 1 base and J gave up 12 bases, with 10 bases separating them. CDR3 protein: CASSQALGGPLHF. The CDR3 coding sequence is TGTGCCAGCAGCCAAGCCCTCGGGGGACCCCTCCACTTT.

This clone was seen a handful of times. The chain is built from TRBV7-9 and TRBJ2-2; D not resolved. The germline CDR1 and CDR2 sequences are SEHNR and FQNEAQ (reference sequence). The CDR3 length is 15 residues. V was trimmed by 5 bases and J by 3 bases, leaving 13 bases between them. The CDR3 region is CASSPSRRDTGELFF. Written as DNA, the CDR3 is TGTGCCAGCAGCCCCTCACGTAGAGACACCGGGGAGCTGTTTTTT.

The genes are TRBV27 and TRBJ2-7, with TRBD1 matching over 9 bases. The length of the CDR3 is 15 residues. Germline CDR1 reads MNHEY; CDR2 reads SMNVEV (reference sequence). V gave up 6 bases and J gave up 3 bases; unmatched junction bases: 9. CDR3 in amino acids: CASRAPGTGLYEQYF. The CDR3 DNA is TGTGCCAGCAGGGCCCCCGGGACAGGGCTCTACGAGCAGTACTTC.

CDR3 residues: CASNEGAGRGYTF. The DNA of the CDR3 is TGTGCCAGCAACGAGGGGGCAGGGCGTGGCTACACCTTC. V and J are TRBV7-8 and TRBJ1-2; 7 bases fit TRBD1. The CDR3 has 13 residues. The junction had 9 bases not matched to a gene; V was cut back by 7 bases and J by 7 bases. Germline-derived CDR1 and CDR2 are SGHVS and FQNEAQ.

V usage is TRBV27 and J usage is TRBJ1-2, with 7 bases matching TRBD1. The CDR3 runs 13 residues. The junction had 5 bases not matched to a gene; V was cut back by 2 bases and J by 8 bases. In germline, CDR1 is MNHEY, CDR2 SMNVEV (reference sequence). The CDR3 spells CASSLKEGGGYTF. The CDR3 nucleotides read TGTGCCAGCAGTTTAAAGGAAGGGGGCGGCTACACCTTC.

The chain uses TRBV2 and TRBJ1-5; possibly TRBD1 for D (6 bases). CDR1 is SNHLY, CDR2 FYNNEI, per germline. The V end was cut by 7 bases, the J end by 2 bases, with 9 bases between. CDR3 size: 13 residues. The CDR3 coding sequence is TGTGCCAGCAATACAGGGCGCAATCAGCCCCAGCATTTT. Protein sequence: CASNTGRNQPQHF.

The V call is TRBV2, the J call TRBJ2-7, with D possibly matching TRBD2 (5 bases). Trimming cost V 4 bases and J 3 bases, with 13 bases left between them. Germline V lookup: CDR1 SNHLY, CDR2 FYNNEI. There are 14 residues in the CDR3. The CDR3 sequence is CASSVLAARYEQYF. In DNA form, the CDR3 reads TGTGCCAGCAGTGTCCTAGCTGCCCGCTACGAGCAGTACTTC. Supplemented by reference TRBV2 and TRBJ2-7, the full variable domain reads EPEVTQTPSHQVTQMGQEVILRCVPISNHLYFYWYRQILGQKVEFLVSFYNNEISEKSEIFDDQFSVERPDGSNFTLKIRSTKLEDSAMYFCASSVLAARYEQYFGPGTRLTVT.

This clone was seen only a few times. The genes are TRBV20-1 and TRBJ2-5; the D gene is possibly TRBD1 (6 bases). V gave up 6 bases and J gave up 4 bases, with 9 bases separating them. The germline gives CDR1 DFQATT, CDR2 SNEGSKA (reference sequence). The CDR3 is made up of 11 amino acids. The chain's CDR3 is CSATGSETQYF. DNA for the CDR3: TGCAGTGCCACAGGGTCAGAGACCCAGTACTTC.

This rearrangement joins TRBV9 to TRBJ2-7; D may be TRBD2 (5 bases). The CDR3 extends over 12 amino acids. Germline lookup yields CDR1 SGDLS and CDR2 YYNGEE. The V end was cut by 4 bases, the J end by 6 bases, with 11 bases between. DNA for the CDR3: TGTGCCAGCAGCCCCCCCGCGGGCGAGCAGTACTTC. Encoded protein: CASSPPAGEQYF. The whole variable domain, remainder taken from reference TRBV9 and TRBJ2-7, is DSGVTQTPKHLITATGQRVTLRCSPRSGDLSVYWYQQSLDQGLQFLIQYYNGEERAKGNILERFSAQQFPDLHSELNLSSLELGDSALYFCASSPPAGEQYFGPGTRLTVT.

This chain links TRBV5-1 with TRBJ2-7, with 10 bases matching TRBD1. The CDR3 length is 15 residues. Germline CDR1 SGHRS, CDR2 YFSETQ. V lost 3 bases and J lost 4; bases outside the gene matches: 7. CDR3 region: CASSSGQGIGYEQYF. The CDR3 bases are TGCGCCAGCAGCTCGGGACAGGGGATTGGGTACGAGCAGTACTTC.